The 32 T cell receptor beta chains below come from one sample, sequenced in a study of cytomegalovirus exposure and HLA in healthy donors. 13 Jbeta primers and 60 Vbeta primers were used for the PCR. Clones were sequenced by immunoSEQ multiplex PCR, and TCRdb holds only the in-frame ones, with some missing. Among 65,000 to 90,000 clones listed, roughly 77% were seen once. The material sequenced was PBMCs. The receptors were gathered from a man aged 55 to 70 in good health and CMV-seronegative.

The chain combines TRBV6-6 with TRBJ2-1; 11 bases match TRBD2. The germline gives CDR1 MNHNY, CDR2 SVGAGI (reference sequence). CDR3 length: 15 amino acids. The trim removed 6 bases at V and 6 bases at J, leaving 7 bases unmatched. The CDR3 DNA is TGTGCCAGCAGACCTGCTAGCGGGGGGACCAATGAGCAGTTCTTC. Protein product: CASRPASGGTNEQFF.

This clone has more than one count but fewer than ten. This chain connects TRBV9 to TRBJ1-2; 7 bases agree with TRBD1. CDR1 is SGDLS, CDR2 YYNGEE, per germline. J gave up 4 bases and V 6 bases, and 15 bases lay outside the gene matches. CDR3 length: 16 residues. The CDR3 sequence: CASTQGQKPTRYGYTF. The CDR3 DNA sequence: TGTGCCAGCACCCAGGGACAGAAGCCGACCCGCTATGGCTACACCTTC.

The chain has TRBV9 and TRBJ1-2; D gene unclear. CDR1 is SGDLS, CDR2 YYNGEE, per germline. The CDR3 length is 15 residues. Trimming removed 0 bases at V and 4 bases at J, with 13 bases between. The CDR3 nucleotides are TGTGCCAGCAGCGTAGGCCAGCGGGAGGCCTATGGCTACACCTTC. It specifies CASSVGQREAYGYTF.

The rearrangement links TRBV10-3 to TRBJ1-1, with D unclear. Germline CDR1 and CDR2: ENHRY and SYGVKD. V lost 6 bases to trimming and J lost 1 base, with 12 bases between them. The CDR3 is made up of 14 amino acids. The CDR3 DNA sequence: TGTGCCATCAGAACAGCGGCGGCGAACACTGAAGCTTTCTTT. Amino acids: CAIRTAAANTEAFF.

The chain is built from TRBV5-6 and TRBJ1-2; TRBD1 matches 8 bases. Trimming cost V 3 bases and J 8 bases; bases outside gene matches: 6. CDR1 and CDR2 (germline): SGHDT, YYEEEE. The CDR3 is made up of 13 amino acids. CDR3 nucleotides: TGTGCCAGCAGCTACACAGGGGGGCTAGGCTACACCTTC. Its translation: CASSYTGGLGYTF.

Here the CDR3 DNA reads TGTGCCAGCAGCCTGGTCGCGAGTGAGACCCAGTACTTC. This encodes CASSLVASETQYF. The J gene is TRBJ2-5, the V gene TRBV25-1; D gene unclear. The CDR3 runs to 13 residues. The V end was cut by 6 bases, the J end by 5 bases, with 13 bases between. CDR1 MGHDK and CDR2 SYGVNS come from the germline V gene. Drawing the rest from reference TRBV25-1 and TRBJ2-5, the complete variable domain is EADIYQTPRYLVIGTGKKITLECSQTMGHDKMYWYQQDPGMELHLIHYSYGVNSTEKGDLSSESTVSRIRTEHFPLTLESARPSHTSQYLCASSLVASETQYFGPGTRLLVL.

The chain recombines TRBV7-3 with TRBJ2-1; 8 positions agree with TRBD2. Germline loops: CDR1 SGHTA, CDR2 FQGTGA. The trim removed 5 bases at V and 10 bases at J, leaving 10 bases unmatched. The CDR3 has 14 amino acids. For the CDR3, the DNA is TGTGCCAGCAGCCTCATGGGGATAGCGGGGGAGCAGTTCTTC. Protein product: CASSLMGIAGEQFF.

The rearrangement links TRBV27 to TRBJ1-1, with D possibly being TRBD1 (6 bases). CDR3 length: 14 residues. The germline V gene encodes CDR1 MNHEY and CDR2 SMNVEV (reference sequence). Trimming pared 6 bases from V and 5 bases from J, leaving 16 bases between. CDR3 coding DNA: TGTGCCAGCAGGCTAGGACAGCGCAGTACTGAAGCTTTCTTT. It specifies CASRLGQRSTEAFF.

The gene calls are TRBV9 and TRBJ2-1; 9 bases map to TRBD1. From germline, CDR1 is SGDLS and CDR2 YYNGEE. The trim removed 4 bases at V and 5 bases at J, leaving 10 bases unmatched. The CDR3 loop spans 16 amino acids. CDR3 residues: CASSPKGTGYDNEQFF. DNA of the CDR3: TGTGCCAGCAGCCCCAAAGGGACAGGGTACGACAATGAGCAGTTCTTC.

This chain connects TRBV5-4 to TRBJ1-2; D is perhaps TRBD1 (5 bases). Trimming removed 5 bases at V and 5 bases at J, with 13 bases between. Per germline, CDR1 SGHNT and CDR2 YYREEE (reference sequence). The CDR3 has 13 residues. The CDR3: CASRFRVGYGYTF. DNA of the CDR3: TGTGCCAGCAGATTCAGGGTGGGGTATGGCTACACCTTC.

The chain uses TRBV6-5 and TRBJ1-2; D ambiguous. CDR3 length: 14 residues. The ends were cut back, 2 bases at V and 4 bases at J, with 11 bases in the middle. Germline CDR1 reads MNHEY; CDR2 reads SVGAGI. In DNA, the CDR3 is TGTGCCAGCAGTTACGGTCGCGAGAGCTATGGCTACACCTTC. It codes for CASSYGRESYGYTF.

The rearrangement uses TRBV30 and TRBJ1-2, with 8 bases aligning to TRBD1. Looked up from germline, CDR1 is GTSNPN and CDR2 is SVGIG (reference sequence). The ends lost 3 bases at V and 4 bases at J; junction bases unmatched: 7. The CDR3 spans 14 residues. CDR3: CAWRNLGQVYGYTF. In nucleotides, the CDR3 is TGTGCCTGGAGAAATCTGGGACAGGTCTATGGCTACACCTTC.

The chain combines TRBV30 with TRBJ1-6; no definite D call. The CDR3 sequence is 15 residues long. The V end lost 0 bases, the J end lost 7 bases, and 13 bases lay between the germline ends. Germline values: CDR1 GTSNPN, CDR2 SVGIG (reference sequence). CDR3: CAWSVTGSGNSPLHF. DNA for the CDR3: TGTGCCTGGAGTGTAACGGGGAGCGGCAATTCACCCCTCCACTTT.

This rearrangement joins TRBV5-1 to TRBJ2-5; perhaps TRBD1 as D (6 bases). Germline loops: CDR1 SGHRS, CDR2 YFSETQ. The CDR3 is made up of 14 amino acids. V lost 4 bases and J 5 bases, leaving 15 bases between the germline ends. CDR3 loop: CASSAGTNRETQYF. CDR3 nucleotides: TGCGCCAGCAGCGCCGGGACAAATAGGGAGACCCAGTACTTC.

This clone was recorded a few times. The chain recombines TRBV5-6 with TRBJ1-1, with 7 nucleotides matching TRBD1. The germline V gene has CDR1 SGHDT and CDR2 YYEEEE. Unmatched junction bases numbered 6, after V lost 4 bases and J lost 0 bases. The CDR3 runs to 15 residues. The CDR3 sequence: CASSVGGQMNTEAFF. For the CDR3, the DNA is TGTGCCAGCAGCGTGGGGGGACAGATGAACACTGAAGCTTTCTTT.

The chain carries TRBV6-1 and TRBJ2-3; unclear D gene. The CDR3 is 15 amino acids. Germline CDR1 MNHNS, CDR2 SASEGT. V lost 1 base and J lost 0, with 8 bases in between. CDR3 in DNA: TGTGCCAGCAGTGAAGGGCGGATTAGCACAGATACGCAGTATTTT. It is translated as CASSEGRISTDTQYF.

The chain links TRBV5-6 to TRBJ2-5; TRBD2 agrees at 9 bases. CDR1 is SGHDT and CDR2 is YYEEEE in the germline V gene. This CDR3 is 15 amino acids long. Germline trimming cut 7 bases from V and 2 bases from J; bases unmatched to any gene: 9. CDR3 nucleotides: TGTGCCAGCCGCGAGGCGGGGGGGACTCAAGAGACCCAGTACTTC. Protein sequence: CASREAGGTQETQYF.

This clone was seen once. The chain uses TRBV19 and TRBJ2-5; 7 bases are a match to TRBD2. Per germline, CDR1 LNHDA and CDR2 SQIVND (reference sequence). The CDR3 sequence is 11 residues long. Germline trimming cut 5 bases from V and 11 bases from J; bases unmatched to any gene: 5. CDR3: CASSLRGEQYF. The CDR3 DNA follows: TGTGCCAGTAGTCTTCGGGGGGAGCAGTACTTC.

CDR3 DNA sequence: TGTGCCAGCAGTTACTCGAGGTACACTGAAGCTTTCTTT. This codes for CASSYSRYTEAFF. The V and J genes are TRBV6-5 and TRBJ1-1; D is ambiguous. Germline CDR1 reads MNHEY; CDR2 reads SVGAGI. There are 13 residues in the CDR3. V lost 0 bases and J 3 bases, leaving 5 bases between the germline ends.

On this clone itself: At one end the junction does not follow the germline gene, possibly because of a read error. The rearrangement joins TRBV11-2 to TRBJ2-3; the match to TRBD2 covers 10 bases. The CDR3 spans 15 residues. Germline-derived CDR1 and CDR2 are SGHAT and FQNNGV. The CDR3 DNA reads TGTGCCAGCAGCCTAGAGCGGGGGGGCCGCCTCACGCAGTATTTT. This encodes CASSLERGGRLTQYF.

CDR3 protein: CASSLEVAAVETQYF. The CDR3, as DNA: TGTGCCAGCAGCTTAGAAGTGGCCGCGGTGGAGACCCAGTACTTC. The V gene is TRBV11-2, the J gene TRBJ2-5; D is uncertain. The CDR3 extends over 15 amino acids. The ends were cut back, 0 bases at V and 5 bases at J, with 13 bases in the middle. The germline CDR1 and CDR2 sequences are SGHAT and FQNNGV.

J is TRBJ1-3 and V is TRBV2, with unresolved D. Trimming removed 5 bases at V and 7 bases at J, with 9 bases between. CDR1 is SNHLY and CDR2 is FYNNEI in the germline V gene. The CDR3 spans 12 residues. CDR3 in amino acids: CASSRSGNTIYF. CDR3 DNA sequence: TGTGCCAGCAGTAGAAGCGGGAACACCATATATTTT. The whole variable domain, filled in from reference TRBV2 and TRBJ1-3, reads EPEVTQTPSHQVTQMGQEVILRCVPISNHLYFYWYRQILGQKVEFLVSFYNNEISEKSEIFDDQFSVERPDGSNFTLKIRSTKLEDSAMYFCASSRSGNTIYFGEGSWLTVV.

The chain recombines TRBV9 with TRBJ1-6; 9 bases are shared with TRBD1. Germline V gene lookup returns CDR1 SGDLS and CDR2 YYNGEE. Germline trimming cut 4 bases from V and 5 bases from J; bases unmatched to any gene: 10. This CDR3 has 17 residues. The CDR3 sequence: CASSSHRDRAHNSPLHF. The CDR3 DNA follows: TGTGCCAGCAGCTCTCACCGGGACAGGGCCCATAATTCACCCCTCCACTTT.

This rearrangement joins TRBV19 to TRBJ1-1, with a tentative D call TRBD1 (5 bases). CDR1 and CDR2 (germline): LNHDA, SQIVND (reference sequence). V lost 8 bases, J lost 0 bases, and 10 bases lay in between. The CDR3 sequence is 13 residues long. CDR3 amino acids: CASGARVNTEAFF. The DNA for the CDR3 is TGTGCCAGTGGGGCCAGGGTGAACACTGAAGCTTTCTTT.

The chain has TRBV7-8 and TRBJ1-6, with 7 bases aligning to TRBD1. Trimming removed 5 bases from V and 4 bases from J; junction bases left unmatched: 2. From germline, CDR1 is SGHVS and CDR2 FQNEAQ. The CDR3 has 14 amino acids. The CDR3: CASSPDRYNSPLHF. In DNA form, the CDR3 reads TGTGCCAGCAGCCCGGACAGGTATAATTCACCCCTCCACTTT.

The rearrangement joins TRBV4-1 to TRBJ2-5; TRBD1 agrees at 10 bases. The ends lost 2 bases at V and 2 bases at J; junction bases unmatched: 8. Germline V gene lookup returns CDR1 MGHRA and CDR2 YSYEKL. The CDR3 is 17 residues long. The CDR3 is CASSQTRRDRGQETQYF. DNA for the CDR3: TGCGCCAGCAGCCAAACAAGGCGGGACAGGGGACAAGAGACCCAGTACTTC.

The CDR3 nucleotides read TGTGCCAGCACTAACGGTAGGGGGCTCGGCTACACCTTC. As protein: CASTNGRGLGYTF. The chain links TRBV6-5 to TRBJ1-2; 7 positions agree with TRBD1. CDR1 MNHEY and CDR2 SVGAGI come from the germline V gene. The CDR3 totals 13 residues. V gave up 7 bases and J gave up 8 bases; unmatched junction bases: 10.

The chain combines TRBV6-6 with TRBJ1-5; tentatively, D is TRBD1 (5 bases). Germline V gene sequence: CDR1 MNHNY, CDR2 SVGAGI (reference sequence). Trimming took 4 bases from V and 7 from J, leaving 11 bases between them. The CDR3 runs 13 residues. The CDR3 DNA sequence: TGTGCCAGCAGTTTCCAGGGTGGGCAGCCCCAGCATTTT. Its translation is CASSFQGGQPQHF.

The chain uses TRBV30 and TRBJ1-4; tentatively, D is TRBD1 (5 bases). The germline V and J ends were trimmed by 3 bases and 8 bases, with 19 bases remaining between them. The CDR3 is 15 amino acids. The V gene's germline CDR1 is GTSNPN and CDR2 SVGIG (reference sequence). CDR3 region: CAWSPGGGLSEKLFF. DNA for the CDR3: TGTGCCTGGAGCCCGGGGGGTGGGCTTTCCGAAAAACTGTTTTTT. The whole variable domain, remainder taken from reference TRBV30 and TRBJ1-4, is SQTIHQWPATLVQPVGSPLSLECTVEGTSNPNLYWYRQAAGRGLQLLFYSVGIGQISSEVPQNLSASRPQDRQFILSSKKLLLSDSGFYLCAWSPGGGLSEKLFFGSGTQLSVL.

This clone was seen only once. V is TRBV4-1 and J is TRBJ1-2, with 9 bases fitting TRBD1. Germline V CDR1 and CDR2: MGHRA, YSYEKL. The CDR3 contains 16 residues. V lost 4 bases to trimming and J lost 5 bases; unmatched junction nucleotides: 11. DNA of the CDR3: TGCGCCAGCAGCCTCCGTACCGGGACAGGGCTATATGGCTACACCTTC. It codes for CASSLRTGTGLYGYTF.

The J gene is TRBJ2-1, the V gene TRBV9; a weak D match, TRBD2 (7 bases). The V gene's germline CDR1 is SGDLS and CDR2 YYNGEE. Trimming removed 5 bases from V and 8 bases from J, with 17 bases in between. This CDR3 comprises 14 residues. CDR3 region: CASRGGGQGDEQFF. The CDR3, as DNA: TGTGCCAGCAGAGGGGGGGGGCAAGGAGATGAGCAGTTCTTC.

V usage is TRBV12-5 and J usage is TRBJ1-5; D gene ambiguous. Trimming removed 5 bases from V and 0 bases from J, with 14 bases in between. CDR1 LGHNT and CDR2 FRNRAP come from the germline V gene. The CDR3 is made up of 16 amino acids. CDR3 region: CASGGRGSVSNQPQHF. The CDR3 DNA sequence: TGTGCTAGTGGTGGGCGAGGGTCGGTTAGCAATCAGCCCCAGCATTTT.